This section outlines one TCR beta chain sequence together with its context. The entry originates in a study of shared T cell receptors in the human thymus. V was trimmed by 1 base and J by 2 bases, leaving 21 bases between them. The germline gives CDR1 SGHTA, CDR2 FQGTGA. The CDR3 is 18 residues long. TCRdb keeps only in-frame clones here, not all; method: immunoSEQ multiplex PCR. In the table there are hundreds of thousands of clones, approximately 95% of which are singletons. This TCR was recovered from a human donor. The source material was thymocytes. The rearrangement uses TRBV7-3 and TRBJ2-7; possible D gene TRBD1, 6 bases. In nucleotides, the CDR3 is TGTGCCAGCAGCTTAAAATTGGTAGCTCGGACAGCTCCCTACGAGCAGTACTTC. This gives the protein CASSLKLVARTAPYEQYF.